The rows below give T cell receptor beta chains drawn from one sample of a study of blood T cell repertoires in COVID-19. Some clones are missing from TCRdb's copy, which holds only in-frame ones; the method was immunoSEQ multiplex PCR. Of 93,000 or so clones listed, approximately 89% are singletons. The sequencing sample was made of peripheral blood. The origin of the receptors is an elderly woman in a cohort sampled during active COVID-19. Each CDR3 is given with its conserved first and last residue. Fields, in order: V gene, J gene, D gene, clone size, CDR3 DNA, CDR3 protein. D genes are given only for firm matches. Only part of the rows carry a size: once, few, many, or a class if the clone is expanded.

TRBV6-5	TRBJ1-6	TRBD1	NA	TGTGCCAGCAGAGCGACAGGGGGCGTTAATTCACCCCTCCACTTT	CASRATGGVNSPLHF
TRBV3-1/TRBV3-2	TRBJ2-1	TRBD2	NA	TGTGCCAGCAGCCAAGAACATAGTTTGGCTAGCGGTAATGAGCAGTTCTTC	CASSQEHSLASGNEQFF
TRBV2	TRBJ2-4	NA	once	TGTGCCAGCAGTGAGACGGGGCGGGGCAAAAACATTCAGTACTTC	CASSETGRGKNIQYF
TRBV28	TRBJ2-5	NA	NA	TGTGCCAGCAGTGTGGTCGGGCAAGAGACCCAGTACTTC	CASSVVGQETQYF
TRBV20-1	TRBJ2-1	TRBD2	NA	TGCAGTGCTAGTTTCCCCCAACCCGGGACTATTTACAATGAGCAGTTCTTC	CSASFPQPGTIYNEQFF
TRBV29-1	TRBJ1-1	TRBD1	NA	TGCAGCGTCCGTGGGACAGGGGGCTTGATGAACACTGAAGCTTTCTTT	CSVRGTGGLMNTEAFF
TRBV9	TRBJ2-5	NA	NA	TGTGCCAGCAGCAAAGGTGGAGGCCCGATCCAAGAGACCCAGTACTTC	CASSKGGGPIQETQYF
TRBV3-1/TRBV3-2	TRBJ1-5	NA	NA	TGTGCCAGCAGCCCCTATGGCAGAGGGCACGATCAGCCCCAGCATTTT	CASSPYGRGHDQPQHF
TRBV3-1/TRBV3-2	TRBJ2-5	NA	NA	TGTGCCAGCAGCCTAAACAGGGTGGAGACCCAGTACTTC	CASSLNRVETQYF
TRBV19	TRBJ1-1	NA	NA	TGTGCCAGTAGACAGGGTTCAATGAACACTGAAGCTTTCTTT	CASRQGSMNTEAFF
TRBV29-1	TRBJ2-7	TRBD1	few	TGCAGCGTGACCGGGACAGGGGGGTACGAGCAGTACTTC	CSVTGTGGYEQYF
TRBV4-1	TRBJ2-1	TRBD2	NA	TGCGCCAGCAGCCCTTCTTCCGGGACTAGCGGGAGTTATGAGCAGTTCTTC	CASSPSSGTSGSYEQFF
TRBV5-1	TRBJ2-7	TRBD2	few	TGCGCCAGCAGCCTGGGACTATCAAGCTACGAGCAGTACTTC	CASSLGLSSYEQYF
TRBV11-1	TRBJ2-3	NA	NA	TGTGCCAGCAGCTTCGGGGTACGGAAAGATACGCAGTATTTT	CASSFGVRKDTQYF
TRBV2	TRBJ1-6	NA	NA	TGTGCCAGCAGTGATGGGCCCACAGGGATCACCTATAATTCACCCCTCCACTTT	CASSDGPTGITYNSPLHF
TRBV5-1	TRBJ1-1	TRBD1	NA	TGCGCCAGCAGCTTGGCAGGGGGCACGAGGACTGAAGCTTTCTTT	CASSLAGGTRTEAFF
TRBV5-1	TRBJ2-1	TRBD1	NA	TGCGCCAGCAGCTCAACAGGGGGTGGGAATGAGCAGTTCTTC	CASSSTGGGNEQFF
TRBV12-2	TRBJ2-5	NA	NA	TGTGCAAGTCGCTTAGCTCCACCGGGACTACCGCAAGAGACCCAGTACTTC	CASRLAPPGLPQETQYF
TRBV12-3/TRBV12-4	TRBJ2-2	NA	NA	TGTGCCAGCAGTCATACAGACACCGGGGAGCTGTTTTTT	CASSHTDTGELFF
TRBV5-1	TRBJ1-2	NA	once	TGCGCCAGCAGCTTGGTAGGAGGGTTTGAGGGCTACACCTTC	CASSLVGGFEGYTF
TRBV6-4	TRBJ1-5	TRBD1	NA	TGTGCCAGCAGTGAAACCAACAGGGGGCGCAGGCGTTGCAATCAGCCCCAGCATTTT	CASSETNRGRRRCNQPQHF
TRBV9	TRBJ2-5	NA	NA	TGTGCCAGCAGCGCGGTGGAGACCCAGTACTTC	CASSAVETQYF
TRBV5-4	TRBJ2-7	NA	once	TGTGCCAGCAGCGGCGCAGGGATACCTGGCTACGAGCAGTACTTC	CASSGAGIPGYEQYF
TRBV2	TRBJ1-5	NA	NA	TGTGCCAGCAGTGTGGATTCGGGCCAGCATTTT	CASSVDSGQHF